This T cell receptor beta chain was identified during a study of beta chain features in type 1 diabetes. Findings and limits, study-wide: For Type 1 diabetes patients, all four CD4+ subsets carried TCRB CDR3s that were moderately but significantly shorter.

Remarks on this clone: What it binds is not known.

Expressed TCRB transcripts were sequenced because the entire RNA isolate underwent reverse transcription. Profiling relied on immunoSEQ multiplex PCR, and the TCRdb table lists in-frame clones only, not all of them. The sample has 120,000 to 150,000 clones, under 60% seen once. The ends were cut back, 1 base at V and 3 bases at J, with 16 bases in the middle. This CDR3 comprises 17 residues. CDR1 and CDR2 (germline): SGHTA, FQGNSA. This receptor was obtained from a man younger than 35 in good health. Sequenced: Tregs from blood. The J gene is TRBJ2-1, the V gene TRBV7-2, with D perhaps TRBD1 (6 bases). Here the CDR3 DNA reads TGTGCCAGCAGCTTAGTGGGGGCGCGTGGTCTCTACAATGAGCAGTTCTTC. Its protein product is CASSLVGARGLYNEQFF.